A selection of T cell receptor beta chains follows, all from one sample in a study of CD8 T cells in Susac syndrome. TCRdb recomputed calls from the immunoSEQ multiplex PCR reads with MiXCR, one row per CDR3 protein. This table has under 150,000 distinct CDR3 sequences, under 95% appearing once. Sequencing was performed on CD8+ T cells from PBMCs. These receptors were collected from a human donor with multiple sclerosis. Both conserved end residues are part of each CDR3. A D gene is named only where the DNA matches it firmly. The size field is filled for only some rows; it gives once, few, many or a size class.

clone_size	v_call	d_call	j_call	cdr3_nt	cdr3_aa
once	TRBV7-9	.	TRBJ2-7	TGTGCCAGCAGCTTAGCTAGCGGCCTTGACGAGCAGTACTTC	CASSLASGLDEQYF
.	TRBV4-2	TRBD2	TRBJ2-1	TGTGCCAGCAGCCTCTGGACTAGCGGGAACTACAATGAGCAGTTCTTC	CASSLWTSGNYNEQFF
.	TRBV9	TRBD1	TRBJ1-2	TGTGCCAGCAACGACAGGGAGGAATATGGCTACACCTTC	CASNDREEYGYTF
.	TRBV5-1	.	TRBJ2-2	TGCGCCAGCGGACTTAACACCGGGGAGCTGTTTTTT	CASGLNTGELFF
.	TRBV27	.	TRBJ1-5	TGTGCCAGCAGTTTATCCCTTTTGCAGCCCCAGCATTTT	CASSLSLLQPQHF
.	TRBV30	TRBD1	TRBJ2-7	TGTGCCTGGAGTGTACTAGGGACAGACGAGCAGTACTTC	CAWSVLGTDEQYF
.	TRBV7-9	.	TRBJ1-4	TGTGCCAGCAGCGATACGACAGGACTCGCAACTAATGAAAAACTGTTTTTT	CASSDTTGLATNEKLFF
.	TRBV7-9	.	TRBJ2-5	TGTGCCAGCACCGACCCTAGGGCTTGGGAGACCCAGTACTTC	CASTDPRAWETQYF
.	TRBV6-2/TRBV6-3	TRBD1	TRBJ1-1	TGTGCCAGCACCCTGATGGGCGCAACCAGGGGGGACACTGAAGCTTTCTTT	CASTLMGATRGDTEAFF
.	TRBV23-1	.	TRBJ2-1	TGCGCCAGCGACACCAGGAACTGGGGCTACAATGAGCAGTTCTTC	CASDTRNWGYNEQFF
.	TRBV5-6	.	TRBJ2-6	TGTGCCAGCAGCTTGTTGGCAGATGGGGCCAACGTCCTGACTTTC	CASSLLADGANVLTF
.	TRBV28	TRBD1	TRBJ1-5	TGTGCCAGCACCTTGAGGGACAGGGTTAGGCAGCCCCAGCATTTT	CASTLRDRVRQPQHF
.	TRBV5-1	.	TRBJ2-5	TGCGCCAGCATGATGGAGGCAGGCTACGGGACCCAGTACTTC	CASMMEAGYGTQYF
once	TRBV3-1	TRBD1	TRBJ1-2	TGTGCCAGCAGCCACTACTCACAGGGGGCGGAGGGCTACACCTTC	CASSHYSQGAEGYTF
.	TRBV6-2/TRBV6-3	.	TRBJ1-1	TGTGCCAGCAGTTACTCCTCCGTGGGGACTGAAGCTTTCTTT	CASSYSSVGTEAFF
.	TRBV29-1	TRBD1	TRBJ1-1	TGCAGCGTTTTAGGGGGACAGACTGAAGTTTTCTTT	CSVLGGQTEVFF
.	TRBV6-5	TRBD1	TRBJ1-1	TGTGCCAGCCAGGGCCAGGGGGACACTGAAGCTTTCTTT	CASQGQGDTEAFF
.	TRBV27	.	TRBJ1-5	TGTGCCACCGGGTCCCGGGGGCCCCAGCTTTTT	CATGSRGPQLF
.	TRBV7-9	.	TRBJ2-7	TGTGCCAGCAGCTTGTACGAAGAGCAGTACTTC	CASSLYEEQYF
.	TRBV7-9	.	TRBJ2-1	TGTGCCAGCAGCTTAGTAGAGGGGCTCCGGGATGGATTCTTC	CASSLVEGLRDGFF
.	TRBV6-1	.	TRBJ2-7	TGTGCCACACAGATATCAGGAGAGCCGTCAGATAGGTACTTC	CATQISGEPSDRYF
.	TRBV28	TRBD1	TRBJ2-5	TGTGCCAGCAGTTATCTCAGGGGGCAAGAGACCCAGTACTTC	CASSYLRGQETQYF
.	TRBV2	.	TRBJ2-7	TGTGCCAGCAGTGCTAGCTACGAGCAGTACTTC	CASSASYEQYF
.	TRBV6-2/TRBV6-3	.	TRBJ1-1	TGTGCCAGCAGTTACCCCCGGGGGGCGAACACTGAAGCTTTCTTT	CASSYPRGANTEAFF
.	TRBV27	.	TRBJ2-4	TGTGCCACCTCGCCCCGGGGGTCCAAAAACATTCAGTACTTC	CATSPRGSKNIQYF
.	TRBV21-1	.	TRBJ2-3	TGTGCCAGCAAAGACGGCCACACAGATACGCAGTATTTT	CASKDGHTDTQYF
.	TRBV25-1	TRBD1	TRBJ2-3	TGTGCCAGTACAGGACAGGGCGGGATCACAGATACGCAGTATTTT	CASTGQGGITDTQYF
.	TRBV9	TRBD2	TRBJ2-3	TGTGCCAGCAGCGTCGGTACCCTAGCGGGAGGGGAAGATACGCAGTATTTT	CASSVGTLAGGEDTQYF
.	TRBV3-1	.	TRBJ1-2	TGTGCCAGCAGCCAAGAAAAAATTATCACTGGCGAAAGTGGGTATGGCTACACCTTC	CASSQEKIITGESGYGYTF
.	TRBV12-3/TRBV12-4	.	TRBJ2-5	TGTGCCAGCAGTTTTAGCATCCAAGAGACCCAGTACTTC	CASSFSIQETQYF
.	TRBV15	.	TRBJ2-7	TGTGCCACCAGCACGTATACGGGGGGACACTCGCAGTACTTC	CATSTYTGGHSQYF
once	TRBV19	.	TRBJ2-1	TGTGCCAGTAGTATAGCGGCGGGCGCGGGTAATGAGCAGTTCTTC	CASSIAAGAGNEQFF
.	TRBV5-1	.	TRBJ2-5	TGCGCCAGCAGCTTAAGGGACTTCTCAAGGTACCAAGAGACCCAGTACTTC	CASSLRDFSRYQETQYF
.	TRBV12-5	TRBD2	TRBJ2-1	TGTGCTAGTGGTCCCAGCGGGGGGGGTTGGTGGAATGAGCAGTTCTTC	CASGPSGGGWWNEQFF
.	TRBV9	TRBD1	TRBJ2-5	TGTGCCAGCAGCGGGGGGACAGAAGAGACCCAGTACTTC	CASSGGTEETQYF
.	TRBV19	TRBD2	TRBJ2-3	TGTGCCAGTAGTCGAACTAGCGCAGATACGCAGTATTTT	CASSRTSADTQYF
.	TRBV6-5	.	TRBJ2-2	TGTGCCAGCAGTTACGGGTATACGAACACCGGGGAGCTGTTTTTT	CASSYGYTNTGELFF
.	TRBV20-1	.	TRBJ2-7	TGCAGTGCCCCGGGGACCTCCTACGAGCAGTACTTC	CSAPGTSYEQYF
.	TRBV5-6	TRBD2	TRBJ2-2	TGTGCCAGCAGCCTTTGGACTAGCGGGAGAACCGGGGAGCTGTTTTTT	CASSLWTSGRTGELFF
.	TRBV6-6	.	TRBJ1-5	TGTGCCAGCACCCTGTCAGTTAGCAATCAGCCCCAGCATTTT	CASTLSVSNQPQHF
.	TRBV27	.	TRBJ1-2	TGTGCCAGCAGCCTCACAGTCAATAATGGCTACACCTTC	CASSLTVNNGYTF
.	TRBV5-6	.	TRBJ1-2	TGTGCCAGCAGCTTGGCTAGGGGTCATGGCTACACCTTC	CASSLARGHGYTF
.	TRBV4-1	.	TRBJ2-2	TGCGCCAGTCAGGACGGGGTTGATACCGGGGAGCTGTTTTTT	CASQDGVDTGELFF
.	TRBV27	TRBD2	TRBJ2-3	TGTGCCAGCAGTTTATCTAGCGGGAGTGCTACGCAGTATTTT	CASSLSSGSATQYF
.	TRBV28	.	TRBJ2-1	TGTGCCAGCAGTTTCAGACAAGTCCCTAATGAGCAGTTCTTC	CASSFRQVPNEQFF
.	TRBV12-2	.	TRBJ2-3	TGTGCAAGTCGCTTAGCGGATGGGGTCACAGATACGCAGTATTTT	CASRLADGVTDTQYF
.	TRBV27	TRBD1	TRBJ2-7	TGTGCCAGCAGGACAGGGGTTACCTACGAGCAGTACTTC	CASRTGVTYEQYF
.	TRBV4-3	.	TRBJ2-1	TGCGCCAGCAGCCAACCTACTGCCTACAATGAGCAGTTCTTC	CASSQPTAYNEQFF
.	TRBV7-9	.	TRBJ1-1	TGTGCCAGCAGCCCACCTTTGGGTCTAGACACTGAAGCTTTCTTT	CASSPPLGLDTEAFF
.	TRBV9	.	TRBJ2-1	TGTGCCAGCAGCGTAGCTCGTCGCGGAGACAATGAGCAGTTCTTC	CASSVARRGDNEQFF
.	TRBV7-6	.	TRBJ1-1	TGTGCCAGCAGCTTACCAGAGACGGCTATGAACACTGAAGCTTTCTTT	CASSLPETAMNTEAFF
.	TRBV7-9	.	TRBJ1-1	TGTGCCAGCTGGGACGGGGGGGCCATGAACACTGAAGCTTTCTTT	CASWDGGAMNTEAFF
.	TRBV2	.	TRBJ2-5	TGTGCCAGCAGGCAGGGACCGTACCAAGAGACCCAGTACTTC	CASRQGPYQETQYF
.	TRBV30	.	TRBJ1-6	TGTGCCTGGAGTTCTGGCGATAATTCACCCCTCCACTTT	CAWSSGDNSPLHF
.	TRBV24-1	.	TRBJ1-5	TGTGCCACCAGTGATTTCAGTGCGGGGCAGCCCCAGCATTTT	CATSDFSAGQPQHF
.	TRBV19	TRBD2	TRBJ2-7	TGTGCCAGTAGTATGTCTAGCGGGCGCCACTACGAGCAGTACTTC	CASSMSSGRHYEQYF
.	TRBV19	.	TRBJ2-1	TGTGCCAGTCAGCCCGCGCAGGTATCAATCAATGAGCAGTTCTTC	CASQPAQVSINEQFF
.	TRBV2	.	TRBJ2-1	TGTGCCAGCAGTGAAGATTTTAGCTCCAATGAGCAGTTCTTC	CASSEDFSSNEQFF
.	TRBV25-1	TRBD1	TRBJ2-6	TGTGCCAGTAATCCGGGACAGGGCTCTGGGGCCAACGTCCTGACTTTC	CASNPGQGSGANVLTF
.	TRBV28	TRBD1	TRBJ1-3	TGTGCCAGCAGTTGGAGGACAGGGGACACCATATATTTT	CASSWRTGDTIYF